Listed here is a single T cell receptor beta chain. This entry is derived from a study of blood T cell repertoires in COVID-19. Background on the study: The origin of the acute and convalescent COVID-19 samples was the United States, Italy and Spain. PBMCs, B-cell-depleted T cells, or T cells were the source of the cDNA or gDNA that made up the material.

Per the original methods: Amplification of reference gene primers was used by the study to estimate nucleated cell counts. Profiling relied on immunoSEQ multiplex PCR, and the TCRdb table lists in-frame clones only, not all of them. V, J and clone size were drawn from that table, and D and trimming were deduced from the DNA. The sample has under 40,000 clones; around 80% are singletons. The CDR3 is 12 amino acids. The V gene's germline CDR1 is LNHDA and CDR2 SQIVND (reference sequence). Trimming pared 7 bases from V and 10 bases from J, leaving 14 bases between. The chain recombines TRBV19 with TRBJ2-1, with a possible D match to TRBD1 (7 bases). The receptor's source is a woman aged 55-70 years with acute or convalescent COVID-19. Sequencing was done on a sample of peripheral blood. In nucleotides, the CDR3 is TGTGCCAGTACCCCCCAGGGGGGCGAGCAGTTCTTC. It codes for CASTPQGGEQFF. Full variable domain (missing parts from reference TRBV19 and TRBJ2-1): DGGITQSPKYLFRKEGQNVTLSCEQNLNHDAMYWYRQDPGQGLRLIYYSQIVNDFQKGDIAEGYSVSREKKESFPLTVTSAQKNPTAFYLCASTPQGGEQFFGPGTRLTVL.